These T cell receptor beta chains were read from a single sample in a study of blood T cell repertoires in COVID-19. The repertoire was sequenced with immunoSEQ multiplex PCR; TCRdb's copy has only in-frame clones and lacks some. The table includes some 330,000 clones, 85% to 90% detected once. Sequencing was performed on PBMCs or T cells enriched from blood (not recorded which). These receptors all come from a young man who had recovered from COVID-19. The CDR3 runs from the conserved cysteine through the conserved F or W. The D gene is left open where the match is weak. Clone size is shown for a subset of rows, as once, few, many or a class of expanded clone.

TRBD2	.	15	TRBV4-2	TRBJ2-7	CASSLGREGPYEQYF	TGTGCCAGCAGCCTAGGGCGGGAGGGACCCTACGAGCAGTACTTC
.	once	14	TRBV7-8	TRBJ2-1	CASSLARHNNEQFF	TGTGCCAGCAGCTTAGCGCGGCACAACAATGAGCAGTTCTTC
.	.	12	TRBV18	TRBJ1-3	CATSPDGNTIYF	TGTGCCACTAGCCCGGATGGAAACACCATATATTTT
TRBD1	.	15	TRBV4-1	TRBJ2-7	CASSPGGYRGFEQYF	TGCGCCAGCAGTCCGGGTGGGTACAGGGGGTTCGAGCAGTACTTC
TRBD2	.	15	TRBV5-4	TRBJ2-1	CASSPSGNSYNEQFF	TGTGCCAGCAGCCCTAGCGGGAACTCCTACAATGAGCAGTTCTTC
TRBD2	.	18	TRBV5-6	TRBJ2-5	CASSLGRPGLAAKETQYF	TGTGCCAGCAGCTTGGGGCGCCCTGGGCTAGCGGCCAAAGAGACCCAGTACTTC
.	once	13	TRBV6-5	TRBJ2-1	CASGIGGYNEQFF	TGTGCCAGCGGAATCGGGGGCTACAATGAGCAGTTCTTC
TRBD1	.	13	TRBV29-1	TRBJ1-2	CSVGGGQGGGYTF	TGCAGCGTTGGAGGGGGACAGGGAGGCGGCTACACCTTC
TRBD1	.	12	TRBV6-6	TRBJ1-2	CASTLGGGSYTF	TGTGCCAGCACCCTAGGGGGCGGTTCCTACACCTTC
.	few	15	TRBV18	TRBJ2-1	CASSPRQGSYNEQFF	TGTGCCAGCTCACCACGTCAGGGGTCCTACAATGAGCAGTTCTTC
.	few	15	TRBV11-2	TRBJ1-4	CASSELRGTNEKLFF	TGTGCCAGCAGCGAGCTTAGGGGCACTAATGAAAAACTGTTTTTT
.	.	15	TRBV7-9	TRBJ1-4	CASTILPTSGEKLFF	TGTGCCAGCACTATACTACCCACGAGCGGCGAAAAACTGTTTTTT
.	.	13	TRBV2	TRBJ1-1	CASTQIMNTEAFF	TGTGCCAGCACGCAGATCATGAACACTGAAGCTTTCTTT
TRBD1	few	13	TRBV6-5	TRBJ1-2	CASSRDSQGGYTF	TGTGCCAGCAGCAGGGACAGTCAGGGCGGCTACACCTTC
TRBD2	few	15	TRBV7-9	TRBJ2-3	CASSLGLAGADTQYF	TGTGCCAGCAGCTTGGGGCTAGCGGGAGCAGATACGCAGTATTTT
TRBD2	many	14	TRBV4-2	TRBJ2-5	CASSQGFSGETQYF	TGTGCCAGCAGCCAAGGTTTTAGCGGGGAGACCCAGTACTTC
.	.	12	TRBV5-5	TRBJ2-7	CASSSGFYEQYF	TGTGCCAGCAGCTCGGGGTTCTACGAGCAGTACTTC
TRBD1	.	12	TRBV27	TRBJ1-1	CASNGQGSEAFF	TGTGCCAGCAACGGACAGGGATCCGAAGCTTTCTTT
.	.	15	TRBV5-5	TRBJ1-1	CASSRRGAPNTEAFF	TGTGCCAGCAGCCGACGGGGGGCCCCGAACACTGAAGCTTTCTTT
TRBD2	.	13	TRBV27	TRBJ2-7	CASRSSGAYEQYF	TGTGCCAGCAGGTCGAGCGGGGCCTACGAGCAGTACTTC
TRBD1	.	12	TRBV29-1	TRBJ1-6	CSAGQENSPLHF	TGCAGCGCCGGACAGGAAAATTCACCCCTCCACTTT
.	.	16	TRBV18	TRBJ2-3	CASSPSPVGGADTQYF	TGTGCCAGCTCACCAAGCCCGGTCGGCGGGGCAGATACGCAGTATTTT
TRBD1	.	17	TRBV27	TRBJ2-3	CASSSLRDRGRRDTQYF	TGTGCCAGCAGTTCCCTCCGGGACAGGGGGCGCAGAGATACGCAGTATTTT
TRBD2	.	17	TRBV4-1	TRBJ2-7	CASSPILASGALWEQYF	TGCGCCAGCAGCCCGATCCTGGCTAGCGGGGCCCTCTGGGAGCAGTACTTC
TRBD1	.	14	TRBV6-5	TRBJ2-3	CASSHDRVSDTQYF	TGTGCCAGCAGCCATGACAGGGTATCAGATACGCAGTATTTT
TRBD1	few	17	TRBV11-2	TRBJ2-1	CASSLNRAGGSDNEQFF	TGTGCCAGCAGCTTAAATCGGGCAGGGGGCTCCGACAATGAGCAGTTCTTC
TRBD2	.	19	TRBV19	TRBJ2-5	CASSIDGPGLAGGRGTQYF	TGTGCCAGTAGTATAGATGGCCCGGGACTAGCGGGAGGACGTGGGACCCAGTACTTC
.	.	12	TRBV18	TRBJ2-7	CASSHYSYEQYF	TGTGCCAGCTCACACTACTCCTACGAGCAGTACTTC
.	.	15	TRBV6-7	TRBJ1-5	CASSLNRVSNQPQHF	TGTGCCAGCAGCTTAAACAGGGTGAGCAATCAGCCCCAGCATTTT
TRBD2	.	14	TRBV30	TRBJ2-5	CAWSVEAGAETQYF	TGTGCCTGGAGTGTCGAAGCGGGGGCAGAGACCCAGTACTTC
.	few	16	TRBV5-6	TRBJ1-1	CASSRRTERMNTEAFF	TGTGCCAGCAGCCGTCGGACAGAGAGAATGAACACTGAAGCTTTCTTT
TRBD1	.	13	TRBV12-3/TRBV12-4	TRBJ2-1	CASSRDRATEQFF	TGTGCCAGCAGCCGGGACAGGGCTACTGAGCAGTTCTTC
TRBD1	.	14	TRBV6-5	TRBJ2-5	CASRRDRPQETQYF	TGTGCCAGCAGGAGGGACAGGCCTCAAGAGACCCAGTACTTC
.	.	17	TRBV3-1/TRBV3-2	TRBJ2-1	CASSPPRGGRAYNEQFF	TGTGCCAGCAGCCCACCCAGGGGCGGGAGAGCCTACAATGAGCAGTTCTTC
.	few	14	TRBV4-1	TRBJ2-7	CASSHGRERYEQYF	TGCGCCAGCAGCCACGGGCGGGAACGCTACGAGCAGTACTTC
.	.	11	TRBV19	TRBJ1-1	CASGNLAEAFF	TGTGCCAGCGGTAATTTGGCTGAAGCTTTCTTT
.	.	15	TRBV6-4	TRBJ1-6	CASSDTGVHNSPLHF	TGTGCCAGCAGTGATACAGGCGTTCATAATTCACCCCTCCACTTT
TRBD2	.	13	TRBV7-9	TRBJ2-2	CASSLGGTGELFF	TGTGCCAGCAGCTTGGGGGGGACCGGGGAGCTGTTTTTT
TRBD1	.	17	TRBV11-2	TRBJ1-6	CASSLVRQGVANSPLHF	TGTGCCAGCAGCTTAGTACGACAGGGGGTCGCTAATTCACCCCTCCACTTT
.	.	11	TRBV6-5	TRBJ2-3	CASSRRDTQYF	TGTGCCAGCAGCCGGAGGGATACGCAGTATTTT
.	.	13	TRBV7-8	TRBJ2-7	CASSLAGSYEQYF	TGTGCCAGCAGCTTAGCGGGGAGCTACGAGCAGTACTTC
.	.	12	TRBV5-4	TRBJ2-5	CASSPYQETQYF	TGTGCCAGCAGCCCTTACCAAGAGACCCAGTACTTC
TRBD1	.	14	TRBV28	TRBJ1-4	CASTVTGFNEKLFF	TGTGCCAGCACCGTGACAGGGTTTAATGAAAAACTGTTTTTT
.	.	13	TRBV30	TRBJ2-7	CAWSVLRFYEQYF	TGTGCCTGGAGTGTACTCAGGTTCTACGAGCAGTACTTC
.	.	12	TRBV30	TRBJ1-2	CAFLGGGYGYTF	TGTGCCTTCCTTGGGGGGGGCTATGGCTACACCTTC
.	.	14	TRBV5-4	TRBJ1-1	CASSLVGSTGEAFF	TGTGCCAGCAGCTTGGTAGGGTCGACAGGTGAAGCTTTCTTT
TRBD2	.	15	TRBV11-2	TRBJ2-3	CASSARTSPTDTQYF	TGTGCCAGCAGCGCCAGGACTAGCCCCACAGATACGCAGTATTTT
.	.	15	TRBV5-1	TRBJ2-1	CASSGGRISLNEQFF	TGCGCCAGCAGCGGAGGACGGATATCCTTAAATGAGCAGTTCTTC
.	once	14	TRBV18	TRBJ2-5	CASSPDWTQETQYF	TGTGCCAGCTCACCGGACTGGACCCAAGAGACCCAGTACTTC
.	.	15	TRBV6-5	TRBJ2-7	CASSYERAATYEQYF	TGTGCCAGCAGTTACGAGCGAGCGGCTACCTACGAGCAGTACTTC
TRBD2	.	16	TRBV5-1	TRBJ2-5	CASSSRSRGDQETQYF	TGCGCCAGCAGCTCTAGATCGCGGGGGGACCAAGAGACCCAGTACTTC
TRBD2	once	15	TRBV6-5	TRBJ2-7	CASSYPGGSSYEQYF	TGTGCCAGCAGTTACCCGGGGGGAAGCTCCTACGAGCAGTACTTC
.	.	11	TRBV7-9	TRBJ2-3	CASSMRDTQYF	TGTGCCAGCAGTATGAGGGATACGCAGTATTTT
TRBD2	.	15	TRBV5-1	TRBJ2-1	CASSLALAGLNEQFF	TGCGCCAGCAGCTTGGCCCTAGCGGGGCTCAATGAGCAGTTCTTC
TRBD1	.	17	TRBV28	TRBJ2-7	CASSLGAGGQGAYEQYF	TGTGCCAGCAGTTTAGGTGCAGGGGGACAGGGGGCTTACGAGCAGTACTTC
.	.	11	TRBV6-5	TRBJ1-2	CASRGDYGYTF	TGTGCCAGCAGGGGAGACTATGGCTACACCTTC
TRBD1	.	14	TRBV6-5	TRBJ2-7	CASSRGQGFKGQYF	TGTGCCAGCAGCCGTGGACAGGGGTTTAAAGGACAGTACTTC
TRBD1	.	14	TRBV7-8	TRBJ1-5	CASSSQGQGQPQHF	TGTGCCAGCAGCTCACAGGGGCAGGGTCAGCCCCAGCATTTT
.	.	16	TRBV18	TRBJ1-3	CASSPARVYGGNTIYF	TGTGCCAGCTCACCCGCCAGGGTTTACGGTGGAAACACCATATATTTT
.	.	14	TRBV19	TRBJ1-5	CASTQVRANQPQHF	TGTGCCAGTACCCAAGTCAGGGCCAATCAGCCCCAGCATTTT